Each of the 11 T cell receptor beta chains below was sequenced from the same sample in a study of T cells in Graves' hyperthyroidism and ophthalmopathy. Regions amplified from RNA transcripts were the TCR beta CDR3 regions. The TCR CDR3 first-round RT-PCR relied on the HTBI primer set. TCRdb re-analysed the multiplex PCR reads in MiXCR, keeping a single row per CDR3 protein. This table has a few hundred thousand distinct CDR3 sequences, about 45% appearing once. The specimen sequenced was peripheral blood or thyroid tissue (not recorded which). These receptor sequences come from a woman aged 18-29 years with Graves' hyperthyroidism.

This rearrangement joins TRBV11-2 to TRBJ2-5, with D possibly being TRBD1 (5 bases). Germline CDR1 and CDR2: SGHAT and FQNNGV. The CDR3 sequence is 15 residues long. Trimming took 1 base from V and 0 from J, leaving 9 bases between them. The CDR3 coding sequence is TGTGCCAGCAGCTTAGGACAGTCGTACCAAGAGACCCAGTACTTC. It codes for CASSLGQSYQETQYF.

The chain combines TRBV7-8 with TRBJ1-1; TRBD1 is a possible D gene (5 bases). V lost 5 bases to trimming and J lost 6 bases, with 16 bases between them. Looked up from germline, CDR1 is SGHVS and CDR2 is FQNEAQ. CDR3 length: 14 residues. CDR3: CASSQDMGGAEAFF. Written as DNA, the CDR3 is TGTGCCAGCAGCCAAGATATGGGGGGAGCTGAAGCTTTCTTT.

The chain combines TRBV7-6 with TRBJ2-7, with unresolved D. V lost 5 bases and J 3 bases, leaving 11 bases between the germline ends. Per germline, CDR1 SGHVS and CDR2 FNYEAQ. The CDR3 spans 13 residues. CDR3 region: CASSQLRYYEQYF. In DNA form, the CDR3 reads TGTGCCAGCAGCCAACTACGGTACTACGAGCAGTACTTC.

Comments on this clonotype: Relative to the germline gene, one junction end is altered; a read error may explain this. The chain has TRBV2 and TRBJ1-1; D ambiguous. The CDR3 covers 15 residues. Germline V lookup: CDR1 SNHLY, CDR2 FYNNEI. The CDR3 DNA reads as TGCGCCAGCAGCCATTCTATTGCGGGGAACACTGAAGCTTTCTTT. Protein product: CASSHSIAGNTEAFF. The variable domain in full, with the rest retrieved from reference TRBV2 and TRBJ1-1, is EPEVTQTPSHQVTQMGQEVILRCVPISNHLYFYWYRQILGQKVEFLVSFYNNEISEKSEIFDDQFSVERPDGSNFTLKIRSTKLEDSAMYFCASSHSIAGNTEAFFGQGTRLTVV.

In this sample, this clonotype turned up many times. The chain links TRBV9 to TRBJ2-7; no firm D call. This CDR3 has 11 residues. V was shortened by 3 bases and J by 7 bases, with 8 bases between the two germline ends. The germline V gene encodes CDR1 SGDLS and CDR2 YYNGEE. CDR3 in DNA: TGTGCCAGCAGCGCCCAAGATGAGCAGTACTTC. It translates to CASSAQDEQYF.

The sample holds many counts of this clonotype. The chain is built from TRBV25-1 and TRBJ2-2, with D unresolved. This CDR3 has 14 amino acids. Germline V gene lookup returns CDR1 MGHDK and CDR2 SYGVNS. The germline V and J ends were trimmed by 1 base and 4 bases, with 7 bases remaining between them. CDR3 bases: TGTGCCAGCAGTGAATGGTCCACCACCGGGGAGCTGTTTTTT. It yields the protein CASSEWSTTGELFF.

In its sample, this clonotype was seen many times. The chain carries TRBV7-9 and TRBJ1-5, with 9 bases fitting TRBD1. Germline CDR1 SEHNR, CDR2 FQNEAQ (reference sequence). Trimming cost V 1 base and J 5 bases; bases outside gene matches: 6. This CDR3 is built from 16 residues. CDR3 sequence: CASSLGTGDTDQPQHF. CDR3 nucleotides: TGTGCCAGCAGCTTAGGGACAGGGGACACTGATCAGCCCCAGCATTTT.

This clonotype was detected many times. This chain joins TRBV12-3 or TRBV12-4 and TRBJ2-6; the D gene is possibly TRBD1 (5 bases). This CDR3 has 14 amino acids. V lost 6 bases and J lost 1, with 7 bases in between. The CDR3 here is CASRTESGANVLTF. CDR3 DNA sequence: TGTGCCAGCAGGACAGAATCTGGGGCCAACGTCCTGACTTTC.

The rearrangement links TRBV7-8 to TRBJ1-6; maybe TRBD1 (5 bases). Trimming removed 1 base from V and 6 bases from J, with 7 bases in between. The CDR3 contains 14 residues. From germline, CDR1 is SGHVS and CDR2 FQNEAQ. CDR3 region: CASSLVGGNSPLHF. As DNA, the CDR3 is TGTGCCAGCAGCTTAGTTGGGGGTAATTCACCCCTCCACTTT.

V usage is TRBV25-1 and J usage is TRBJ2-5; 8 nucleotides align to TRBD2. There are 10 residues in the CDR3. CDR1 is MGHDK and CDR2 is SYGVNS in the germline V gene. The CDR3 region is CAGLEETQYF. The CDR3 coding sequence is TGTGCGGGACTAGAAGAGACCCAGTACTTC.

Worth noting for this clonotype: The germline gene is not matched at one end of the junction; a read error may be the cause. V and J are TRBV7-2 and TRBJ1-1; TRBD1 agrees at 7 bases. This CDR3 is built from 15 residues. Germline V lookup: CDR1 SGHTA, CDR2 FQGNSA. The CDR3 loop is CASRVGQHMNTEAFF. CDR3 DNA sequence: TGCGCCAGCCGCGTGGGACAGCACATGAACACTGAAGCTTTCTTT. Full variable domain (outside the CDR3, taken from reference TRBV7-2 and TRBJ1-1): GAGVSQSPSNKVTEKGKDVELRCDPISGHTALYWYRQSLGQGLEFLIYFQGNSAPDKSGLPSDRFSAERTGGSVSTLTIQRTQQEDSAVYLCASRVGQHMNTEAFFGQGTRLTVV.